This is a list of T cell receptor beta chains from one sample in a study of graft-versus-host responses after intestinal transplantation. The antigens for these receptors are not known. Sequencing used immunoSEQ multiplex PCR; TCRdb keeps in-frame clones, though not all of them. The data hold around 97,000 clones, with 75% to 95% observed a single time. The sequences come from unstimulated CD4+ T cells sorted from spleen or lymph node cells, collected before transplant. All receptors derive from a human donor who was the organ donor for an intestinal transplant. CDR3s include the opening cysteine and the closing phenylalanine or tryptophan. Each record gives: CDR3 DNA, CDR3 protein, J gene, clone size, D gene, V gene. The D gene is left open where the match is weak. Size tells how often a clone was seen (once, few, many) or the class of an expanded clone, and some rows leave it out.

CDR3nt: TGCAGCGTTGAGAGGGGGGCCAAAAACATTCAGTACTTC
CDR3aa: CSVERGAKNIQYF
j_gene: TRBJ2-4
abundance: NA
d_gene: NA
v_gene: TRBV29-1

CDR3nt: TGTGCCAGCTCAGACTTGAGAGGGGGCACTGAAGCTTTCTTT
CDR3aa: CASSDLRGGTEAFF
j_gene: TRBJ1-1
abundance: NA
d_gene: NA
v_gene: TRBV18

CDR3nt: TGCGCCAGCAGCCAAGTGAAGGGGTCGAACACTGAAGCTTTCTTT
CDR3aa: CASSQVKGSNTEAFF
j_gene: TRBJ1-1
abundance: NA
d_gene: NA
v_gene: TRBV4-1

CDR3nt: TGCGCCAGCAGCTTGCGCGGGGGCGGGGACACTGAAGCTTTCTTT
CDR3aa: CASSLRGGGDTEAFF
j_gene: TRBJ1-1
abundance: NA
d_gene: NA
v_gene: TRBV5-1

CDR3nt: TGTGCCAGCAGCCAAGATACAGGGTTCCTCCAGACCCAGTACTTC
CDR3aa: CASSQDTGFLQTQYF
j_gene: TRBJ2-5
abundance: NA
d_gene: NA
v_gene: TRBV4-2

CDR3nt: TGTGCCAGTAGGAGACTAGCGGGGCAGACCCAGTACTTC
CDR3aa: CASRRLAGQTQYF
j_gene: TRBJ2-5
abundance: NA
d_gene: TRBD2
v_gene: TRBV19

CDR3nt: TGCGCCAGCAGCCAAGATTTAAACAGGAACATTCAGTACTTC
CDR3aa: CASSQDLNRNIQYF
j_gene: TRBJ2-4
abundance: NA
d_gene: NA
v_gene: TRBV4-1

CDR3nt: TGTGCCAGCAGTGAAGTCGGGGGGATCACTGAAGCTTTCTTT
CDR3aa: CASSEVGGITEAFF
j_gene: TRBJ1-1
abundance: once
d_gene: NA
v_gene: TRBV6-1

CDR3nt: TGTGCCTGGAGTCTCGTGCCGACAGGGAACTATGGCTACACCTTC
CDR3aa: CAWSLVPTGNYGYTF
j_gene: TRBJ1-2
abundance: NA
d_gene: TRBD1
v_gene: TRBV30

CDR3nt: TGTGCCAGTACTGGCAACCTTGGGACCCAGTACTTC
CDR3aa: CASTGNLGTQYF
j_gene: TRBJ2-5
abundance: NA
d_gene: NA
v_gene: TRBV19

CDR3nt: TGTGCCAGCTCCCCTCGGGACAGTACTGAAGCTTTCTTT
CDR3aa: CASSPRDSTEAFF
j_gene: TRBJ1-1
abundance: NA
d_gene: TRBD1
v_gene: TRBV18

CDR3nt: TGTGCCCTTGCAGGGGGCGCCGGCGGGGAGCTGTTTTTT
CDR3aa: CALAGGAGGELFF
j_gene: TRBJ2-2
abundance: NA
d_gene: TRBD1
v_gene: TRBV10-3

CDR3nt: TGCGCCAGCAGCCGACCCGGGACAGGGTACGGGGAAGCTTTCTTT
CDR3aa: CASSRPGTGYGEAFF
j_gene: TRBJ1-1
abundance: NA
d_gene: TRBD1
v_gene: TRBV4-1

CDR3nt: TGTGCCAGCAGAGGACAGGGCACCTACGAGCAGTACTTC
CDR3aa: CASRGQGTYEQYF
j_gene: TRBJ2-7
abundance: few
d_gene: TRBD1
v_gene: TRBV6-5

CDR3nt: TGTGCCTGGAGTGTACTAGCGGGGGGGAATGAGCAGTTCTTC
CDR3aa: CAWSVLAGGNEQFF
j_gene: TRBJ2-1
abundance: NA
d_gene: TRBD2
v_gene: TRBV30

CDR3nt: TGTGCCAGCTCACCACCGGGCGCCGTGAACACTGAAGCTTTCTTT
CDR3aa: CASSPPGAVNTEAFF
j_gene: TRBJ1-1
abundance: NA
d_gene: NA
v_gene: TRBV18

CDR3nt: TGTGCCAGCTGGGCGGGTCACGCCAAAAACATTCAGTACTTC
CDR3aa: CASWAGHAKNIQYF
j_gene: TRBJ2-4
abundance: NA
d_gene: NA
v_gene: TRBV6-1